Below are 5 T cell receptor beta chains sequenced from a single sample in a study of shared clonotypes between healthy human individuals. Clones were read by immunoSEQ multiplex PCR, and TCRdb kept only the in-frame ones, dropping some. The sample includes hundreds of thousands of clones, 60% to 85% of them seen just once. The sample consisted of PBMCs. The receptors come from a woman aged 40-49 years in good health. Some clones in this sample may be carry-over from other donors' samples.

V gene TRBV2 combines with J gene TRBJ1-1; 7 nucleotides match TRBD1. The CDR3 contains 15 residues. The V and J ends lost 6 bases and 3 bases, in that order; junction bases with no gene match: 10. Germline V gene lookup returns CDR1 SNHLY and CDR2 FYNNEI. The CDR3 DNA reads as TGTGCCAGCAGGGACTACAGGGGCCGGGACACTGAAGCTTTCTTT. Its translation is CASRDYRGRDTEAFF.

Worth noting for this clone: The same CDR3 is also encoded by other DNA sequences in this sample. The chain combines TRBV28 with TRBJ1-2, with no clear D. Trimming pared 4 bases from V and 5 bases from J, leaving 8 bases between. Germline V gene sequence: CDR1 MDHEN, CDR2 SYDVKM. The CDR3 runs 12 residues. CDR3 amino acids: CASSSNRYGYTF. CDR3 DNA sequence: TGTGCCAGCAGTTCGAATAGGTATGGCTACACCTTC.

Ten or more counts support this clone. The rearrangement links TRBV7-8 to TRBJ2-2; TRBD2 matches 8 bases. The V gene's germline CDR1 is SGHVS and CDR2 FQNEAQ. The CDR3 is made up of 15 amino acids. Trimming cost V 7 bases and J 6 bases; bases outside gene matches: 10. The CDR3 region has the DNA TGTGCCAGCACCACAAGCGGGAGTGGTTCCGGGGAGCTGTTTTTT. This codes for CASTTSGSGSGELFF.

V and J are TRBV5-8 and TRBJ2-5; the D is unclear. CDR1 and CDR2 from the germline V gene are SGHTS and YDEGEE. This CDR3 is 13 amino acids long. The V end lost 4 bases, the J end lost 4 bases, and 11 bases lay between the germline ends. In nucleotides, the CDR3 is TGTGCCAGCAGCCCCATAATGGGAGAGACCCAGTACTTC. Translation: CASSPIMGETQYF.

The chain combines TRBV27 with TRBJ2-1; 7 bases line up with TRBD2. CDR3 size: 13 residues. V trimming: 6 bases; J trimming: 6 bases; junction bases outside the gene matches: 5. In germline, CDR1 is MNHEY, CDR2 SMNVEV (reference sequence). CDR3 in amino acids: CASSRGRGNEQFF. The CDR3 nucleotides are TGTGCCAGCAGCCGGGGGAGGGGCAATGAGCAGTTCTTC.